The clone carrying this T cell receptor beta chain was counted many times. Its specificity is unknown. The authors incorporated unique molecular identifiers into the TCR beta cDNA libraries. TCRdb reprocessed the PCR reads via MiXCR and lists one record per CDR3 protein. In the table there are around 200,000 distinct CDR3 sequences, approximately 28% of which are singletons. The source of the sample is a study of post-analysis software for immune sequencing data. Whole-study context: Relapsing-remitting, secondary progressive and progressive-relapsing multiple sclerosis courses were included. Study-level points and caveats: Normalized Chao1 diversity was significantly lower in multiple sclerosis patients than in controls.

This clonotype was sampled from a girl aged 2-17 years with multiple sclerosis. Sequencing used blood.

The CDR3 coding sequence is TGTGCCAGCAGCCCGGGACTAGCATCAGATACGCAGTATTTT. It translates to CASSPGLASDTQYF. The V and J genes are TRBV7-8 and TRBJ2-3; 9 positions agree with TRBD2. The CDR3 length is 14 residues. Germline V gives CDR1 SGHVS, CDR2 FQNEAQ. Trimming removed 5 bases from V and 4 bases from J; junction bases left unmatched: 4. The full variable domain, with the rest looked up from reference TRBV7-8 and TRBJ2-3, is GAGVSQSPRYKVAKRGQDVALRCDPISGHVSLFWYQQALGQGPEFLTYFQNEAQLDKSGLPSDRFFAERPEGSVSTLKIQRTQQEDSAVYLCASSPGLASDTQYFGPGTRLTVL.